The rows below give T cell receptor beta chains drawn from one sample of a study of shared clonotypes between healthy human individuals. The data were produced by immunoSEQ multiplex PCR, yet TCRdb's version contains in-frame clones alone and is incomplete. The sample has 550,000 to 750,000 clones, around 95% seen once. The sequenced material came from naive CD8+ T cells sorted from blood. The receptors were sampled from a woman aged 30 to 39 in good health. The CDR3 runs from the conserved cysteine through the conserved F or W. Fields, in order: D gene, clone size, V gene, J gene, CDR3 protein, CDR3 DNA. The D gene is left open where the match is weak. Size tells how often a clone was seen (once, few, many) or the class of an expanded clone, and some rows leave it out.

TRBD2	NA	TRBV27	TRBJ2-3	CASSETSAASTDTQYF	TGTGCCAGCAGTGAAACTAGCGCAGCTAGCACAGATACGCAGTATTTT
NA	once	TRBV5-6	TRBJ1-2	CASTLLTGGLVYGYTF	TGTGCCAGCACCCTCTTGACGGGGGGATTAGTCTATGGCTACACCTTC
TRBD2	NA	TRBV9	TRBJ2-7	CASSEGLAETYEQYF	TGTGCCAGCAGCGAGGGACTAGCGGAGACCTACGAGCAGTACTTC
NA	NA	TRBV19	TRBJ2-7	CASSIAGVSYEQYF	TGTGCCAGTAGTATCGCAGGGGTCTCCTACGAGCAGTACTTC
TRBD2	NA	TRBV6-5	TRBJ2-7	CASSYSLAGVLYEQYF	TGTGCCAGCAGTTACTCCCTAGCGGGAGTGTTGTACGAGCAGTACTTC
NA	NA	TRBV28	TRBJ2-3	CASSLSRLTDTQYF	TGTGCCAGCAGTTTGTCTAGGCTCACAGATACGCAGTATTTT
NA	NA	TRBV27	TRBJ1-1	CASSFEGTSLNTEAFF	TGTGCCAGCAGTTTTGAGGGTACCTCGTTGAACACTGAAGCTTTCTTT
TRBD1	NA	TRBV28	TRBJ2-7	CASSSTGDSYEQYF	TGTGCCAGCAGTTCGACAGGGGACTCCTACGAGCAGTACTTC
TRBD2	NA	TRBV7-9	TRBJ2-7	CASSQGLAVTYEQYF	TGTGCCAGCAGCCAGGGACTAGCGGTTACCTACGAGCAGTACTTC
NA	NA	TRBV2	TRBJ2-5	CAIRPRLVETQYF	TGTGCCATCCGCCCTCGGTTGGTGGAGACCCAGTACTTC
TRBD2	NA	TRBV2	TRBJ2-4	CASIISGRPQGQYF	TGTGCCAGCATTATTAGCGGGAGGCCGCAGGGGCAGTACTTC
TRBD2	NA	TRBV29-1	TRBJ2-2	CSVETGDYPSNTGELFF	TGCAGCGTTGAAACCGGGGACTATCCGTCGAACACCGGGGAGCTGTTTTTT
NA	NA	TRBV12-5	TRBJ2-1	CASGLAKNEQFF	TGTGCTAGTGGTTTGGCGAAGAATGAGCAGTTCTTC
TRBD1	NA	TRBV5-1	TRBJ2-7	CASSPGDRVSYEQYF	TGCGCCAGCAGCCCGGGGGACAGGGTAAGCTACGAGCAGTACTTC
NA	NA	TRBV15	TRBJ2-3	CATSRSGTSTDTQYF	TGTGCCACCAGCAGATCCGGGACTAGCACAGATACGCAGTATTTT
NA	NA	TRBV5-6	TRBJ1-1	CASSLEGEAFF	TGTGCCAGCAGCTTGGAGGGGGAAGCTTTCTTT